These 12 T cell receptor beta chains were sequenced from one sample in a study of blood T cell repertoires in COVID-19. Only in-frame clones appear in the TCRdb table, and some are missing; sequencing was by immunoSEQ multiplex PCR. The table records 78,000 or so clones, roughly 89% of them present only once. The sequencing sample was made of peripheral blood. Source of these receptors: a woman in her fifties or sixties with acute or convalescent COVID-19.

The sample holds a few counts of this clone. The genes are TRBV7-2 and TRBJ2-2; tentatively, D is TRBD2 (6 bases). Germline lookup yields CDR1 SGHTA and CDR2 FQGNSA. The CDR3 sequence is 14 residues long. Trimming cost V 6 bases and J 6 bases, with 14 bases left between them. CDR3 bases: TGTGCCAGCAGGCGGGACCCTTCCGCCGGGGAGCTGTTTTTT. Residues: CASRRDPSAGELFF.

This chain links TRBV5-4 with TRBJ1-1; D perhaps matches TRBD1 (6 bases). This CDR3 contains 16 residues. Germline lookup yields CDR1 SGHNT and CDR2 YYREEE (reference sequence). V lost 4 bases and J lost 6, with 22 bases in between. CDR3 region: CASSPASPGQSSEAFF. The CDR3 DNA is TGTGCCAGCAGCCCTGCCTCCCCTGGACAGTCATCTGAAGCTTTCTTT.

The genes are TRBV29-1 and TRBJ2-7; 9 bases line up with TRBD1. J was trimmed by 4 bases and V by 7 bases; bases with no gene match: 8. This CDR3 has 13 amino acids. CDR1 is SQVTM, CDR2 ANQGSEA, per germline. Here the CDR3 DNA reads TGCAGCGGGGGACAGGGAGTAGGGTACGAGCAGTACTTC. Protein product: CSGGQGVGYEQYF.

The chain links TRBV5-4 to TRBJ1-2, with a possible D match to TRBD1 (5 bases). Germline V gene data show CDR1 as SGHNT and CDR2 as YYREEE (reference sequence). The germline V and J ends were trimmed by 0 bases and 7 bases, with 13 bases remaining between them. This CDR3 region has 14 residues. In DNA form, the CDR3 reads TGTGCCAGCAGCTTGGCCGGGGGGGTTGTTGGCTACACCTTC. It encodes CASSLAGGVVGYTF.

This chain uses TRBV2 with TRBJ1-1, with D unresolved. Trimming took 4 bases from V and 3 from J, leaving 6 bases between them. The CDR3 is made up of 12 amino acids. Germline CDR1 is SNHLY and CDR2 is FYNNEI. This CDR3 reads CASSGRDTEAFF. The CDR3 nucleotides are TGTGCCAGCAGTGGGCGGGACACTGAAGCTTTCTTT.

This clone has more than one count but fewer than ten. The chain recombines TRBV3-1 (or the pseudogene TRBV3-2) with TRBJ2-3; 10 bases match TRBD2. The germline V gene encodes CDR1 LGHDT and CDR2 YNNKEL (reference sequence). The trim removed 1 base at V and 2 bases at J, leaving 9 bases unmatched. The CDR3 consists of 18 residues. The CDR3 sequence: CASSQAANLAGDTDTQYF. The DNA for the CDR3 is TGTGCCAGCAGCCAAGCCGCAAATCTAGCGGGGGACACAGATACGCAGTATTTT.

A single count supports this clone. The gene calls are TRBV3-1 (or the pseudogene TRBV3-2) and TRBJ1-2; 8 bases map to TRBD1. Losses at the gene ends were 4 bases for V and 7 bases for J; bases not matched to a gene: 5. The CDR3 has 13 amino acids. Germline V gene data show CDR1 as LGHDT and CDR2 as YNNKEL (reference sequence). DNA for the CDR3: TGTGCCAGCAGCCCGGGACAGGTATTTGGCTACACCTTC. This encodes CASSPGQVFGYTF.

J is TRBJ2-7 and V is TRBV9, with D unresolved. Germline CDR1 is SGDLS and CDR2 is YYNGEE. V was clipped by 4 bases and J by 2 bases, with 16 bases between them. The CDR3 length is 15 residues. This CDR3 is CASSSLEAPPYEQYF. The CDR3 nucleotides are TGTGCCAGCAGCTCCCTAGAGGCTCCTCCCTACGAGCAGTACTTC.

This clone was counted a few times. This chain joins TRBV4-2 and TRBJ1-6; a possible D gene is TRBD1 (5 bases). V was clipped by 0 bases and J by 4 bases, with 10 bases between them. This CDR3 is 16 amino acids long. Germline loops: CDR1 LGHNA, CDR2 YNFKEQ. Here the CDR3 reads CASSQDPQGYNSPLHF. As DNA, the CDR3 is TGTGCCAGCAGCCAAGATCCTCAGGGTTATAATTCACCCCTCCACTTT.

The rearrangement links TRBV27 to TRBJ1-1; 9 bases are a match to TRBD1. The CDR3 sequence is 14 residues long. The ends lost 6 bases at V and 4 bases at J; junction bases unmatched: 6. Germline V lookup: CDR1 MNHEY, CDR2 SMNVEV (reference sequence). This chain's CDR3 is CASSKQGAGTEAFF. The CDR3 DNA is TGTGCCAGCAGCAAACAGGGGGCAGGCACTGAAGCTTTCTTT.

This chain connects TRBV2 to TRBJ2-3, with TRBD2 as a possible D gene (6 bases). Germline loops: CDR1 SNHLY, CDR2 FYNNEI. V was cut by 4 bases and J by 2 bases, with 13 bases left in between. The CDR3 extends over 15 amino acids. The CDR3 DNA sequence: TGTGCCAGCAGTGGGAGGGTCTTAATCACAGATACGCAGTATTTT. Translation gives CASSGRVLITDTQYF.

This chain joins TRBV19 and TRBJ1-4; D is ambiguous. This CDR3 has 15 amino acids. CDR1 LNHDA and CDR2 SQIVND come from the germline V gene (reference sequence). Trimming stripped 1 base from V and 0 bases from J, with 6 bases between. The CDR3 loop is CASSIGTATNEKLFF. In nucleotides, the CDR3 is TGTGCCAGTAGTATAGGTACAGCAACTAATGAAAAACTGTTTTTT.